The TCR beta chain described here comes from a study of blood T cell repertoires in COVID-19. Study summary: Sites in the United States, Italy and Spain provided acute and convalescent COVID-19 samples.

CDR1 LGHDT and CDR2 YNNKEL come from the germline V gene (reference sequence). V lost 5 bases and J lost 2; bases outside the gene matches: 8. CDR3 length: 18 residues. In the authors' workflow: Reference gene primer amplification yielded estimated nucleated cell counts. Profiled with immunoSEQ multiplex PCR; TCRdb holds only in-frame clones, not every one. The D gene and trimming were derived from the DNA, and the V and J assignments and clone size from that table. The sample lists roughly 90,000 clones, roughly 89% occurring once. The sequenced sample consisted of peripheral blood. The sequence was collected from a woman older than 75 with active COVID-19. This rearrangement joins TRBV3-1 (or the pseudogene TRBV3-2) to TRBJ2-5, with 16 bases aligning to TRBD2. CDR3 residues: CASSSGLAGGRWQETQYF. The DNA for the CDR3 is TGTGCCAGCAGCTCGGGACTAGCGGGAGGGCGGTGGCAAGAGACCCAGTACTTC.